This TCR beta chain was captured by sequencing in a study of T cell repertoires in cytomegalovirus infection. On the study more broadly: From public TCR beta signatures came an indication of both CMV infection and matching HLA type. The study, taken as a whole, reports: Predominance within the ex vivo response was attributable to HLA-C-restricted CMV-specific TCR beta clonotypes.

Details on this clonotype: The antigen is undetermined.

TCRdb used MiXCR to reprocess the reads, holding one entry per CDR3 protein. Of some 240,000 distinct CDR3 sequences in the sample, 15% to 20% were seen once. The CDR3 runs 16 residues. J gave up 1 base and V 7 bases, and 5 bases lay outside the gene matches. Germline V gives CDR1 SGDLS, CDR2 YYNGEE. The chain links TRBV9 to TRBJ2-6; 10 bases are shared with TRBD1. The source is a human donor in good health (CMV status not recorded). Some clones in this sample may be carry-over from other donors' samples. The sequencing sample was made of CD8+ T cells from PBMCs. This CDR3 is CASRGQGRSGANVLTF. The CDR3 DNA reads as TGTGCCAGCCGGGGACAGGGGAGATCTGGGGCCAACGTCCTGACTTTC.